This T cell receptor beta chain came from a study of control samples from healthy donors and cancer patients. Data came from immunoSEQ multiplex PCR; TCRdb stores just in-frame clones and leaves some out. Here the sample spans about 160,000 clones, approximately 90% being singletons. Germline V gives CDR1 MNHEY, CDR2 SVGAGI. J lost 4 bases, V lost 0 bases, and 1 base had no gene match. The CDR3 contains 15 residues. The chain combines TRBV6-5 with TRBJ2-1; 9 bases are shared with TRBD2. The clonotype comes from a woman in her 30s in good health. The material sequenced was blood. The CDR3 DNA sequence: TGTGCCAGCAGTTACTCTAGCGGGGGTTACAATGAGCAGTTCTTC. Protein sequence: CASSYSSGGYNEQFF.